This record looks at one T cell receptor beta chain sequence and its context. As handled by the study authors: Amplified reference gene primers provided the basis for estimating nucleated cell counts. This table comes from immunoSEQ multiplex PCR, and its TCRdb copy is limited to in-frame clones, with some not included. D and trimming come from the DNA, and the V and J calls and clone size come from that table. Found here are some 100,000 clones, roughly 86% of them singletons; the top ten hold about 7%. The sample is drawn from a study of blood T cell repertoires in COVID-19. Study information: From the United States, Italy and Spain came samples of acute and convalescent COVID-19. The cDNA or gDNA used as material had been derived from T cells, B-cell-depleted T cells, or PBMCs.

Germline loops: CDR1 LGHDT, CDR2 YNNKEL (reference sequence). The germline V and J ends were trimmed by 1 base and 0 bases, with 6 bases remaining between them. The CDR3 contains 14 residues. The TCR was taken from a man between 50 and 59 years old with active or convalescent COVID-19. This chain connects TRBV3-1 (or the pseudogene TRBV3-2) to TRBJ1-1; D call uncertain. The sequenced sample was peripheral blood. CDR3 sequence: CASSQGGVNTEAFF. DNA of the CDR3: TGTGCCAGCAGCCAAGGCGGAGTGAACACTGAAGCTTTCTTT.